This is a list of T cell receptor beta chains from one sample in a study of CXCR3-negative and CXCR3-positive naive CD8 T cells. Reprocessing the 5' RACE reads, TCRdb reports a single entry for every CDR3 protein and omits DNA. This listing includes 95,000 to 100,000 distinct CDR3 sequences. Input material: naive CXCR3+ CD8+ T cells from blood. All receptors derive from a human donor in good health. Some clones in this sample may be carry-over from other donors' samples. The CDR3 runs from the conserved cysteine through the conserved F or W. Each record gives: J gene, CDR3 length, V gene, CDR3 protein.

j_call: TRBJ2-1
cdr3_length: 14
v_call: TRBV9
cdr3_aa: CASSAGPSYNEQFF

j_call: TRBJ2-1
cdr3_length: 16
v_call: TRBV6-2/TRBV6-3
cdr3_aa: CASSYSRLATGNEQFF

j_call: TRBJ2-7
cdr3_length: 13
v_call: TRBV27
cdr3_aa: CASSFADGYEQYF

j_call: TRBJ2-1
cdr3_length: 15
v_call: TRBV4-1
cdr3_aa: CASSQGTGSYNEQFF

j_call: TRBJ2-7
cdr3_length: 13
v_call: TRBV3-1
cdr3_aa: CASSQWRAYEQYF

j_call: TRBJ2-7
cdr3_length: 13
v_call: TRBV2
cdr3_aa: CASGGPSSYEQYF

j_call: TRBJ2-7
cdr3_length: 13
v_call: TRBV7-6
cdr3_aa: CASSFTTGIEQYF

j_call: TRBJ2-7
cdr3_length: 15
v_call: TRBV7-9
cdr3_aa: CASSLVGPEAYEQYF

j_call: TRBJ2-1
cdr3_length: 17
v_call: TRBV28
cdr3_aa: CASSPTGWQSSYNEQFF

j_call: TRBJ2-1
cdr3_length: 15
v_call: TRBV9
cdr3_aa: CASSVVGQGGDEQFF

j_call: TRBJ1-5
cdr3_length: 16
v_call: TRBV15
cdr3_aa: CATSREGRRGNQPQHF

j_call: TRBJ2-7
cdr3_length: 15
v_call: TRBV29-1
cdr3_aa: CSVESAGGTLIEQYF

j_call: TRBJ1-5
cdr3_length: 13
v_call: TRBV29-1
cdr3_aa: CSVEVGSNQPQHF

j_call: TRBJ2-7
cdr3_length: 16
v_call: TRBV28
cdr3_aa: CASSLASGIDSYEQYF

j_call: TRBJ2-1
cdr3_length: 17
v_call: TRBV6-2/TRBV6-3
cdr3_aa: CASSYSITSVRWNEQFF

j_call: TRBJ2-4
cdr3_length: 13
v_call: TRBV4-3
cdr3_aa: CASSGGAKNIQYF

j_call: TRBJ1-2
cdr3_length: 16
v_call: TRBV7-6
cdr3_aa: CASSLTLEAGGYGYTF

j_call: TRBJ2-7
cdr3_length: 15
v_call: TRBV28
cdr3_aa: CASRTSGGAPHEQYF

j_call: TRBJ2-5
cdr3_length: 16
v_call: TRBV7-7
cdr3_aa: CASSDQGGGREETQYF